The T cell receptor beta chain described here comes from a study of neurological immune-mediated disorders. The sorted libraries were prepared using about a million CD4+ or CD8+ T cells that had themselves been sorted. The CDR3 is 13 amino acids. V was trimmed by 1 base and J by 4 bases, leaving 5 bases between them. Germline CDR1 reads MNHEY; CDR2 reads SMNVEV (reference sequence). This clonotype was found many times. The authors made cDNA by 5'RACE with 10-nucleotide random UMIs. Over 170 million TCR-beta sequences from 15-18 subjects came out of each sequencing run. TCRdb redid the calling of the 5' RACE reads with MiXCR, one entry per CDR3 protein. The top ten hold roughly two fifths of the sample, which has 14,000 or so distinct CDR3 sequences, 13% seen once.

The sample consisted of CD8+ T cells from blood. The genes are TRBV27 and TRBJ2-1; D unclear. The clonotype originates from a female donor with HTLV-1-associated myelopathy (HAM/TSP). The CDR3 protein is CASSLWGYNEQFF. The CDR3, as DNA: TGTGCCAGCAGTTTATGGGGATACAATGAGCAGTTCTTC.